What follows are 9 T cell receptor beta chains derived from one specimen sequenced in a study of blood T cells in healthy people across ages. PCR was performed a second time for 7 to 11 cycles using a sample-barcoded 5' primer and a J-beta primer mix. TCRdb re-analysed the 5' RACE reads in MiXCR, keeping a single row per CDR3 protein. The sample lists about 2 million distinct CDR3 sequences, roughly 52% occurring once. The material sequenced was blood. The receptors originated from a middle-aged woman in good health.

V gene TRBV20-1 combines with J gene TRBJ2-7; 10 positions agree with TRBD2. Germline-derived CDR1 and CDR2 are DFQATT and SNEGSKA (reference sequence). The CDR3 consists of 14 residues. V dropped 4 bases and J dropped 4; count of bases not matched to a gene: 7. Here the CDR3 reads CSATAGGFPYEQYF. CDR3 in DNA: TGCAGTGCTACAGCGGGGGGGTTTCCTTACGAGCAGTACTTC.

This clonotype was observed a few times. This rearrangement joins TRBV9 to TRBJ2-3; 9 bases match TRBD2. Germline V gene sequence: CDR1 SGDLS, CDR2 YYNGEE. This CDR3 is 15 amino acids long. The V segment lost 7 bases and the J segment 6 bases; nucleotides outside the gene matches: 12. CDR3 sequence: CASYGLSGGTDTQYF. The CDR3 coding sequence is TGTGCCAGCTATGGTCTTAGCGGGGGAACGGATACGCAGTATTTT.

V is TRBV7-3 and J is TRBJ2-3, with 9 positions matching TRBD1. This CDR3 region has 16 residues. Trimming removed 0 bases from V and 2 bases from J; junction bases left unmatched: 3. Germline V gene data show CDR1 as SGHTA and CDR2 as FQGTGA. CDR3 residues: CASSLTGQGITDTQYF. Here the CDR3 DNA reads TGTGCCAGCAGCTTAACGGGACAGGGCATCACAGATACGCAGTATTTT.

As DNA, the CDR3 is TGTGCCAGCAGTTTAGACCCAGCCCAAGAGACCCAGTACTTC. Protein product: CASSLDPAQETQYF. The genes are TRBV12-3 or TRBV12-4 and TRBJ2-5; D uncertain. The CDR3 extends over 14 amino acids. V dropped 1 base and J dropped 1 base, with 7 bases sitting between them.

The chain joins TRBV7-2 to TRBJ2-3; 8 bases align to TRBD1. The V segment lost 6 bases and the J segment 4 bases; nucleotides outside the gene matches: 6. The CDR3 loop spans 14 amino acids. Per the germline V gene, CDR1 is SGHTA and CDR2 is FQGNSA. CDR3 coding DNA: TGTGCCAGCAGGCCCGGGACAGGTTCAGATACGCAGTATTTT. Translating gives CASRPGTGSDTQYF.

This sequence joins TRBV12-3 or TRBV12-4 and TRBJ2-7, with D unresolved. The J call may not be correct, given that the DNA end is closer to TRBJ2-5. CDR3 length equals 13 residues. Here the CDR3 reads CASSSGPWETQYF. The CDR3 DNA follows: TGTGCCAGCAGTTCCGGCCCTTGGGAGACCCAGTACTTC.

J is TRBJ1-6 and V is TRBV21-1; TRBD1, the table's D call, lacks a check against the DNA. TRBV21-1 is annotated as a pseudogene. This CDR3 region has 16 residues. CDR3: CASSNGGTRSVSPLHF. The CDR3 DNA follows: TGTGCCAGCAGCAACGGGGGTACCCGTTCGGTGTCACCCCTCCACTTT.

The chain employs TRBV27 and TRBJ1-5, with 7 nucleotides matching TRBD1. Germline loops: CDR1 MNHEY, CDR2 SMNVEV (reference sequence). Losses at the gene ends were 2 bases for V and 9 bases for J; bases not matched to a gene: 7. The CDR3 runs to 14 residues. CDR3 DNA sequence: TGTGCCAGCAGTTTAGGGGCAGGGGGGACGCCCCAGCATTTT. It specifies CASSLGAGGTPQHF.

This clonotype was counted a few times. The genes are TRBV27 and TRBJ1-1, with D unresolved. CDR3 length equals 12 residues. The V and J ends lost 7 bases and 0 bases respectively, with 6 bases between them. The germline V gene has CDR1 MNHEY and CDR2 SMNVEV (reference sequence). CDR3 sequence reads: CASTGVNTEAFF. In DNA, the CDR3 is TGTGCCAGCACTGGGGTGAACACTGAAGCTTTCTTT.